This T cell receptor (beta chain) is from a study of cytomegalovirus exposure and HLA in healthy donors. Broader study findings: It was likely that a cluster of highly shared sequence variants was a sequencing artifact. No immune exposure information besides CMV serostatus was available. Later on, an analysis tied 18,000 or so TCR beta sequences to HLA alleles at 0.05 false discovery rate.

J was trimmed by 7 bases and V by 4 bases; bases with no gene match: 11. Germline V CDR1 and CDR2: SGHNT, YYREEE (reference sequence). The CDR3 spans 15 residues. While unrecorded immune exposures were likely, the donors were nominally healthy when sampled. With 60 Vbeta and 13 Jbeta primers, the PCR was carried out. The data were produced by immunoSEQ multiplex PCR, yet TCRdb's version contains in-frame clones alone and is incomplete. The sample carries under 200,000 clones, 84% recorded once. Worth noting for this clone: Its antigen remains unknown.

Sequencing input: PBMCs. The sequence was obtained from a boy younger than 18 in good health and CMV-seronegative. The chain uses TRBV5-4 and TRBJ1-2, with 9 bases aligning to TRBD1. CDR3 in amino acids: CASSAVGTGSVGYTF. Here the CDR3 DNA reads TGTGCCAGCAGCGCCGTGGGGACAGGGTCGGTTGGCTACACCTTC.